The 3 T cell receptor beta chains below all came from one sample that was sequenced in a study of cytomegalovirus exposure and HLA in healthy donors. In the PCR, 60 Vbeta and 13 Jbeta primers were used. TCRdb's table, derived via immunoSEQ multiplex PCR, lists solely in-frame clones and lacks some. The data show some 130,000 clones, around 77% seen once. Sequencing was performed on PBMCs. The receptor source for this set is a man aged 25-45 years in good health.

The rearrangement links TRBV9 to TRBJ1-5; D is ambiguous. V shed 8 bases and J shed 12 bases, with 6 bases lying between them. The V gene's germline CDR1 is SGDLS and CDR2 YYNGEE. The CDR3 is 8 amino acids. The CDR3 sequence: CASLSQHF. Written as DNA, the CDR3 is TGTGCCAGTCTGAGCCAGCATTTT.

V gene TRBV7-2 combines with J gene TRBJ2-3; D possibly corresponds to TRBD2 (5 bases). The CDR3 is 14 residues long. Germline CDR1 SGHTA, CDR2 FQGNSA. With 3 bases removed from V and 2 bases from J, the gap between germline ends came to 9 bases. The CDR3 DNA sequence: TGTGCCAGCAGCTTGGGGAGATCCACAGATACGCAGTATTTT. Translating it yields CASSLGRSTDTQYF.

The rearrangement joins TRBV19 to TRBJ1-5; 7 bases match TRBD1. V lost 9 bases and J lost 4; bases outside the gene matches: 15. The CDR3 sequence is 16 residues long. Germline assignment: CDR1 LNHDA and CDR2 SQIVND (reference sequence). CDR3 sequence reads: CASLNRGLLQNQPQHF. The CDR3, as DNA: TGTGCCAGCTTGAACAGGGGATTACTACAGAATCAGCCCCAGCATTTT.